This note documents a single T cell receptor (beta chain) sequence. The antigen remains undetermined. Combining a sample-barcoded 5' primer with a J-beta primer mix, a second PCR ran for roughly 7 to 11 cycles. TCRdb analysed the 5' RACE reads with MiXCR anew, one entry per CDR3 protein. The sample holds 1,500,000 or so distinct CDR3 sequences; about 45% are singletons and the top ten take more than 4%. The data belong to a study of blood T cells in healthy people across ages. Per individual sample, total RNA of at least 5 micrograms was extracted. The CDR3 loop spans 15 amino acids. The V end lost 4 bases, the J end lost 1 base, and 13 bases lay between the germline ends. Broader study findings: The study regarded diversity estimates from one million T cells as underestimates. Per million T cells, the diversity of TCR beta decreased roughly linearly as age advanced.

This sequence joins TRBV12-3 or TRBV12-4 and TRBJ1-1, with D perhaps matching TRBD1 (6 bases). The sequence derives from a woman under 30 in good health. The sequencing sample was made of blood. CDR3 bases: TGTGCCAGCAGTTCGTCGGGGGGCTCGAACACTGAAGCTTTCTTT. Protein sequence: CASSSSGGSNTEAFF.